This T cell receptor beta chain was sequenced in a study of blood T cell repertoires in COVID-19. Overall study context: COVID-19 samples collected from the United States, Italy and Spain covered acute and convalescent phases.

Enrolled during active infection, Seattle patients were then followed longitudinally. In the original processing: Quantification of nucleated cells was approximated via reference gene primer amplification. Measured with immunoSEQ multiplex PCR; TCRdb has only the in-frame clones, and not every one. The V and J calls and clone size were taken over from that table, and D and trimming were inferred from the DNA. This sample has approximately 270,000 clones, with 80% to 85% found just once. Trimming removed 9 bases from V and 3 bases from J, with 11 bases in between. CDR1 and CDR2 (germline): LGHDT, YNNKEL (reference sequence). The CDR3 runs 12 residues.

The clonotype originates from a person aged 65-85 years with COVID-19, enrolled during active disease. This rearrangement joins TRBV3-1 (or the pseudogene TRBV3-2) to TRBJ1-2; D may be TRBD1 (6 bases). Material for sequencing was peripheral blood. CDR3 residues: CASRGGDYGYTF. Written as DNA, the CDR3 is TGTGCCAGTAGGGGGGGCGACTATGGCTACACCTTC.